This TCR beta chain was identified during a study of shared clonotypes between healthy human individuals. About the research overall: With ages of 18 to 49, the donors were a couple of women and a few men. Study findings and constraints: Large depth notwithstanding, sorted-subset sequencing proved incomplete by rarefaction.

With respect to this clone: Its target is not known.

Sequencing was at deep level. Libraries were prepared by immunoSEQ multiplex PCR; TCRdb keeps only in-frame clonotypes and omits some of them. This sample has hundreds of thousands of clones, with about 96% found just once. The naive CD8 fraction comprised CD45RO-negative cells positively selected for CCR7 and excluded terminally differentiated effector memory CD45RA+ cells. V lost 2 bases and J 1 base, leaving 7 bases between the germline ends. The germline V gene has CDR1 MGHDK and CDR2 SYGVNS. The CDR3 covers 14 residues. This chain joins TRBV25-1 and TRBJ2-3; D gene uncertain. This sequence was found in a woman aged 30 to 39 in good health. The sequenced material came from naive CD8+ T cells sorted from blood. The CDR3 nucleotides read TGTGCCAGCAGTGAAGGCGGACGCACAGATACGCAGTATTTT. Its translation: CASSEGGRTDTQYF.